A single TCR beta chain is shown here with its context. In germline, CDR1 is MNHEY, CDR2 SVGAGI. The CDR3 sequence is 15 residues long. The V segment lost 6 bases and the J segment 0 bases; nucleotides outside the gene matches: 6. This specimen comes from a study of blood T cell repertoires in COVID-19. Assay used: immunoSEQ multiplex PCR; TCRdb lists only in-frame clones, some missing. The sample shows under 300,000 clones, more than 75% of them seen only once. This TCR derives from a woman in her sixties or seventies with active or convalescent COVID-19. The rearrangement joins TRBV6-5 to TRBJ1-1, with 8 bases that match TRBD1. What was sequenced was peripheral blood. The CDR3 is CASRRQGFMNTEAFF. The DNA of the CDR3 is TGTGCCAGCAGAAGACAGGGGTTCATGAACACTGAAGCTTTCTTT.